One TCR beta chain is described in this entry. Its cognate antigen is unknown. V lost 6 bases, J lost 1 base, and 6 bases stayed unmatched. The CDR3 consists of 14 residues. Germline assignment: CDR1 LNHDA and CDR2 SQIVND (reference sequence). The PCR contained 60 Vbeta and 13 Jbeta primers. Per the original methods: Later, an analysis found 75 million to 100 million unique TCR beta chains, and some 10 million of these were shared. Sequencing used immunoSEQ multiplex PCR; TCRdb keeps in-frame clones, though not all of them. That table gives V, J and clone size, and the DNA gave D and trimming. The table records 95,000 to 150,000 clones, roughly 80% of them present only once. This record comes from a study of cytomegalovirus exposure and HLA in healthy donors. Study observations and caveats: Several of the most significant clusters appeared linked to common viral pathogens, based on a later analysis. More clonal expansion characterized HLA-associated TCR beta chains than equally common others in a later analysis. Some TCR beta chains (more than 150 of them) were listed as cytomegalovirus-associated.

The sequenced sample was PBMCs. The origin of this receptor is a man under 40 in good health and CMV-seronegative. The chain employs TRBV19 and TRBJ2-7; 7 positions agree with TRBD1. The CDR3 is CASSRQGESYEQYF. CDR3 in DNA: TGTGCCAGTAGCCGACAGGGTGAGTCCTACGAGCAGTACTTC.